This TCR beta chain was identified during a study of shared clonotypes between healthy human individuals. Study at large: Each donor had three CD4 naive, three CD4 memory, two CD8 naive and one CD8 memory plate. Study-level points and caveats: Clonotypes which were not shared had lower generation probabilities than clonotypes that all four donors shared.

Data came from immunoSEQ multiplex PCR; TCRdb stores just in-frame clones and leaves some out. The table lists around 340,000 clones, roughly 70% of them singletons. Of note for this clone: The antigen remains undetermined.

Trimming pared 2 bases from V and 3 bases from J, leaving 14 bases between. The CDR3 sequence is 14 residues long. Germline CDR1 is GTSNPN and CDR2 is SVGIG (reference sequence). Specimen: memory CD4+ T cells sorted from blood. Subset specified: CD45RA-negative fraction. The receptor was isolated from a man aged 30-40 years in good health. The genes are TRBV30 and TRBJ2-7; possible D gene TRBD1, 6 bases. The CDR3 here is CAWSTSRTDYEQYF. The CDR3 DNA is TGTGCCTGGAGTACCAGCCGGACAGACTACGAGCAGTACTTC.